The entry that follows covers one T cell receptor beta chain sequence. The target antigen is unknown. The sample originates from a study of T cells after yellow fever vaccination. Study in general: Preparation of the low-cell-number fractions used SMART-Seq v4 Ultra Low Input. The study's findings and limits: The secondary response showed a weaker magnitude and a faster peak, day 5 versus 15.

Germline-derived CDR1 and CDR2 are SGHRS and YFSETQ. The CDR3 is 14 residues long. V lost 0 bases to trimming and J lost 5 bases; unmatched junction nucleotides: 4. UMIs were added to TCR cDNA along with a universal primer site when it was made by 5'RACE template switching. TCRdb processed the 5' RACE reads anew with MiXCR; each CDR3 protein has one entry. The sample consists of around 500,000 distinct CDR3 sequences, around a fifth of them appearing once. This specimen consisted of PBMCs, obtained roughly 20 days after the first yellow fever vaccination. This receptor was obtained from a man between 18 and 35 years old who received the YFV17D yellow fever vaccine. The chain recombines TRBV5-1 with TRBJ1-1; TRBD1 matches 7 bases. CDR3 DNA: TGCGCCAGCAGCTTGGGTAGGGGGCAGACTGAAGCTTTCTTT. This codes for CASSLGRGQTEAFF.